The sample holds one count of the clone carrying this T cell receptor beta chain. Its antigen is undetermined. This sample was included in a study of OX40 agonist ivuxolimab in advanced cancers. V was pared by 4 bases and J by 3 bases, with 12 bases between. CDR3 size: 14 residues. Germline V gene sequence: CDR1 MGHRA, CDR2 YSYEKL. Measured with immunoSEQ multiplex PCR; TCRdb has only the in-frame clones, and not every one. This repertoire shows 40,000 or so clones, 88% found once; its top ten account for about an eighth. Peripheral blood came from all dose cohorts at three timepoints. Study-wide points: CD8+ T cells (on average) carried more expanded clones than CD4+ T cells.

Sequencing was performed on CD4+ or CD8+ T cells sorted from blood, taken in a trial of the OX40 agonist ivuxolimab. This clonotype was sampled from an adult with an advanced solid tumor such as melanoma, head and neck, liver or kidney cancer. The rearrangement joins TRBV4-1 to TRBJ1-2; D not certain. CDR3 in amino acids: CASSPTPGDYGYTF. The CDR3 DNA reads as TGCGCCAGCAGCCCGACCCCCGGGGACTATGGCTACACCTTC.